One sample yielded the 7 T cell receptor beta chains listed below, sequenced in a study of blood T cells in healthy people across ages. For the second PCR, which ran for about 7 to 11 cycles, a sample-barcoded 5' primer and a J-beta primer mix were used. TCRdb processed the 5' RACE reads anew with MiXCR; each CDR3 protein has one entry. The data hold around 2 million distinct CDR3 sequences, with roughly two fifths observed a single time. Sequencing was done on a sample of blood. These TCRs come from a human donor in good health.

The table lists this clonotype with a few counts. The CDR3 DNA reads TGCAGTGCTAGAGGGGTGCGGGAGATCCTCTACGAGCAGTACTTC. The encoded protein is CSARGVREILYEQYF. The chain has TRBV20-1 and TRBJ2-7; 7 positions match TRBD2. Trimming cost V 1 base and J 3 bases; bases outside gene matches: 9. CDR3 size: 15 residues. In germline, CDR1 is DFQATT, CDR2 SNEGSKA (reference sequence).

The gene calls are TRBV12-3 or TRBV12-4 and TRBJ2-7; 7 bases map to TRBD2. Unmatched junction bases numbered 8, after V lost 6 bases and J lost 6 bases. This CDR3 has 13 residues. The CDR3 DNA sequence: TGTGCCAGCAGCCTCTCCTTAGCGGGCGAGCAGTACTTC. This codes for CASSLSLAGEQYF.

A remark on this clonotype: The junction does not match germline at one end; this may be a read error. The chain recombines TRBV7-6 with TRBJ2-1; 7 nucleotides match TRBD1. The CDR3 consists of 15 residues. Germline V gene lookup returns CDR1 SGHVS and CDR2 FNYEAQ. CDR3 nucleotide sequence: TGTGCCAGCAGCTTAGAAGGGGGCCTGGGCAATAAGCAGTTCTTC. This codes for CASSLEGGLGNKQFF.

This clonotype has only a few counts. This chain links TRBV24-1 with TRBJ2-4; TRBD2 is a possible D gene (6 bases). With the DNA end fitting TRBJ2-5 better, the J assignment may be wrong. The CDR3 extends over 15 amino acids. From germline, CDR1 is KGHDR and CDR2 SFDVKD. The CDR3 DNA follows: TGTGCCACCAGTGATTTTGGCGGGGTGGAAGAGACCCAGTACTTC. Translating it yields CATSDFGGVEETQYF.

The chain has TRBV5-1 and TRBJ1-4, with D unresolved. Germline V CDR1 and CDR2: SGHRS, YFSETQ. V was shortened by 5 bases and J by 8 bases, with 13 bases between the two germline ends. The CDR3 sequence is 13 residues long. The CDR3 loop is CASRGLEAEKLFF. The CDR3 DNA reads as TGCGCCAGCAGGGGTCTAGAAGCCGAAAAACTGTTTTTT. The full variable domain, completed using reference TRBV5-1 and TRBJ1-4, is KAGVTQTPRYLIKTRGQQVTLSCSPISGHRSVSWYQQTPGQGLQFLFEYFSETQRNKGNFPGRFSGRQFSNSRSEMNVSTLELGDSALYLCASRGLEAEKLFFGSGTQLSVL.

The chain carries TRBV10-3 and TRBJ2-7; 9 positions match TRBD1. The CDR3 runs 13 residues. V shed 4 bases and J 8 bases; nucleotides not matched to a gene: 6. Germline V gene lookup returns CDR1 ENHRY and CDR2 SYGVKD. In DNA form, the CDR3 reads TGTGCCATCAGTGTACAGGGGGCTGAGAAGCAGTACTTC. It specifies CAISVQGAEKQYF.

This sequence joins TRBV12-3 or TRBV12-4 and TRBJ1-1; unclear D gene. The CDR3 has 15 residues. V shed 0 bases and J shed 0 bases, with 8 bases lying between them. CDR3: CASSLAINMNTEAFF. Here the CDR3 DNA reads TGTGCCAGCAGTTTAGCGATTAATATGAACACTGAAGCTTTCTTT.